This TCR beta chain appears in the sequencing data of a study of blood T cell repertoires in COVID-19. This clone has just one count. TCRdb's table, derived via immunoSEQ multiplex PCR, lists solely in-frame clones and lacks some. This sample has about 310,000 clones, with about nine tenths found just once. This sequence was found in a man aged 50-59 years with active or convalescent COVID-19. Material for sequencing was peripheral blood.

This CDR3 is CASSLGLAGVVAGETQYF. CDR3 sequence (DNA): TGCGCCAGCAGCTTGGGGTTAGCGGGAGTGGTTGCTGGGGAGACCCAGTACTTC. This chain joins TRBV5-1 and TRBJ2-5, with TRBD2 identical over 9 bases. V lost 0 bases and J lost 5; bases outside the gene matches: 14. The germline CDR1 and CDR2 sequences are SGHRS and YFSETQ. The CDR3 contains 18 residues.